A single sample gave rise to the 10 T cell receptor beta chains below, sequenced in a study of beta chain features in type 1 diabetes. Whole-study findings and limits: When Type 1 diabetes patients were examined, their TCRB CDR3s proved moderately but significantly shorter in all four CD4+ subsets.

As every portion of the isolated RNA was reverse transcribed, the sequencing read expressed TCRB transcripts. The table came from immunoSEQ multiplex PCR; TCRdb's copy has only in-frame clones and leaves some out. The sample shows around 15,000 clones, 55% to 75% of them seen only once. Which antigens these TCRs recognize remains unknown. Sequenced: Tregs from blood. These receptors were taken from a man aged 25 to 40 with type 1 diabetes.

The chain employs TRBV7-9 and TRBJ2-1; D is possibly TRBD1 (7 bases). V dropped 0 bases and J dropped 8 bases, with 14 bases sitting between them. The CDR3 extends over 15 amino acids. Germline V CDR1 and CDR2: SEHNR, FQNEAQ (reference sequence). CDR3 loop: CASSLALQGGYEQFF. The CDR3 nucleotides read TGTGCCAGCAGCTTAGCTTTGCAGGGGGGATATGAGCAGTTCTTC.

The V gene is TRBV7-2, the J gene TRBJ2-4, with 8 bases fitting TRBD2. CDR3 length: 19 amino acids. Trimming took 0 bases from V and 0 from J; bases not matched to a gene: 10. Germline loops: CDR1 SGHTA, CDR2 FQGNSA. The CDR3 is CASSLAASGGALAKNIQYF. The CDR3 nucleotides are TGTGCCAGCAGCTTAGCCGCCAGCGGGGGTGCCCTAGCCAAAAACATTCAGTACTTC.

The V gene is TRBV6-1, the J gene TRBJ1-6; 9 nucleotides line up with TRBD1. J gave up 10 bases and V 2 bases, and 6 bases lay outside the gene matches. In germline, CDR1 is MNHNS, CDR2 SASEGT. This CDR3 contains 15 residues. The CDR3 is CASSESGQGQSPLHF. DNA of the CDR3: TGTGCCAGCAGTGAATCTGGACAGGGGCAATCACCCCTCCACTTT.

The chain uses TRBV13 and TRBJ2-5; D is perhaps TRBD2 (5 bases). V gave up 2 bases and J gave up 5 bases, with 15 bases separating them. CDR1 and CDR2 from the germline V gene are PRHDT and FYEKMQ (reference sequence). The CDR3 runs to 15 residues. The chain's CDR3 is CASSLRSGFGETQYF. In DNA, the CDR3 is TGTGCCAGCAGCTTAAGGTCGGGGTTCGGGGAGACCCAGTACTTC.

The chain uses TRBV25-1 and TRBJ1-6; D not certain. The CDR3 is 13 residues long. The V and J ends lost 2 bases and 9 bases respectively, with 8 bases between them. Germline CDR1 MGHDK, CDR2 SYGVNS. The CDR3 coding sequence is TGTGCCAGCAGTGAACAGTGGAGTTCACCCCTCCACTTT. It is translated as CASSEQWSSPLHF.

The chain joins TRBV10-3 to TRBJ2-7; tentatively, D is TRBD1 (5 bases). Trimming left V 6 bases short and J 3 bases short, with 12 bases between. The CDR3 totals 13 residues. Per germline, CDR1 ENHRY and CDR2 SYGVKD. CDR3: CAIRGQELYEQYF. CDR3 sequence (DNA): TGTGCCATCAGGGGGCAGGAGCTCTACGAGCAGTACTTC.

The V call is TRBV5-1, the J call TRBJ2-1, with D perhaps TRBD2 (5 bases). The CDR3 covers 15 residues. In germline, CDR1 is SGHRS, CDR2 YFSETQ. V lost 4 bases, J lost 5 bases, and 16 bases lay in between. The CDR3 loop is CASSRLPRGNNEQFF. Here the CDR3 DNA reads TGCGCCAGCAGCCGCTTACCGAGAGGGAACAATGAGCAGTTCTTC.

The chain links TRBV7-8 to TRBJ2-5, with a possible D match to TRBD1 (5 bases). The J call is uncertain, as TRBJ2-7 better fits the DNA end. The CDR3 is made up of 14 amino acids. Per germline, CDR1 SGHVS and CDR2 FQNEAQ. CDR3 sequence: CASSLRGQTYEQYF. In nucleotides, the CDR3 is TGTGCCAGCAGCTTACGAGGACAAACCTACGAGCAGTACTTC.

The chain couples TRBV19 to TRBJ1-1, with 8 bases lining up with TRBD1. Germline V gives CDR1 LNHDA, CDR2 SQIVND (reference sequence). There are 15 residues in the CDR3. The V and J ends lost 1 base and 1 base, in that order; junction bases with no gene match: 2. CDR3 protein: CASSIAGTGNTEAFF. The CDR3 region has the DNA TGTGCCAGTAGTATAGCCGGGACAGGGAACACTGAAGCTTTCTTT.

V and J are TRBV19 and TRBJ2-3, with 10 bases aligning to TRBD1. J gave up 6 bases and V 6 bases, and 9 bases lay outside the gene matches. The CDR3 spans 15 residues. The germline gives CDR1 LNHDA, CDR2 SQIVND (reference sequence). CDR3 DNA sequence: TGTGCCAGTAGACTACCGGGACAGGGGAAGGATACGCAGTATTTT. Protein: CASRLPGQGKDTQYF.